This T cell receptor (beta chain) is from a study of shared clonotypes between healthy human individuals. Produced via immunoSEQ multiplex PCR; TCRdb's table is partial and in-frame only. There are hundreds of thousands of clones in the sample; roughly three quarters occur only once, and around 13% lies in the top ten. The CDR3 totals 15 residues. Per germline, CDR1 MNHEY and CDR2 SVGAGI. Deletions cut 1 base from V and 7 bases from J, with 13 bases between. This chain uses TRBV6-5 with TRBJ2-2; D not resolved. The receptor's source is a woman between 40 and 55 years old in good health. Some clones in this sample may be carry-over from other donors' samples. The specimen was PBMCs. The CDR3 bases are TGTGCCAGCAGTTACTTCCCGGCCGTAAACGGGGAGCTGTTTTTT. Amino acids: CASSYFPAVNGELFF.